This T cell receptor beta chain was sequenced during a study of T cell responses to AZD1222 COVID-19 vaccine (dated by TCRdb to the early 2020s). Regarding the research as a whole: TCR sequencing covered fewer than 250 trial participants: nearly 210 given two doses of AZD1222 and about 26 given two doses of MenACWY control vaccine. Enrollment into the trials was organized by age into subgroups of 18-55, 56-69 and 70-plus years, and those subgroups contained approximately 160, 26 and 62 TCR-sequenced participants, respectively.

The CDR3 regions of human TCRbeta chains were subjected to immunosequencing. Per the source publication's procedure: Repertoire TCRs were matched against a reference library of SARS-CoV-2-specific TCRs generated with the MIRA antigen-specificity platform. Breadth was defined as the fraction of unique TCRs that were SARS-CoV-2-associated, and depth was defined as the fraction of total T cells that were SARS-CoV-2-associated. Using the MIRA data, every spike-specific TCR was mapped to the spike region that the TCR reacted to and assigned to either a CD4 or a CD8 class. Log10-transformed breadth and depth values were compared by one-way ANOVA with Sidak's multiple comparisons tests. The source is immuneACCESS, and TCRdb retained only in-frame sequences with V and J called. Part of the clones is not carried over; for the studies checked, unresolved V genes explain less than half of this, and the remainder is unexplained. That table supplies the V and J calls and clone size; D and trimming were determined from the DNA. The sample table lists about 130,000 clones, 80% to 90% of them with a count of one. About 17% of the sample goes to the ten largest clones.

General conclusions and limits of the study: Spike-specific TCR breadth and depth rose significantly after two AZD1222 doses compared with day 0 and with MenACWY recipients. CD4 TCRs associated with the vaccine covered the entire spike protein, and the dominant responses were in regions 160-218 and 743-854. Nearly half of unique spike-specific TCRs reportedly recognized epitopes outside regions mutated in the B.1.351 and B.1.1.7 variants. Conclusions about previously exposed vaccinees are limited, since just 6 or 7 AZD1222 recipients were seropositive for SARS-CoV-2 at baseline. Because no samples from the day 14 peak response were available, repertoires could be characterized only after the peak T cell response. In the small 56-69-year group, the increase in depth fell short of significance, most likely because of low power. Participants were mostly white British and included more females than males, and it was suggested by the authors that clonal diversity may have been underestimated.

The cysteine opens and the phenylalanine closes a CDR3 of 14 amino acids. Only the CDR3 region is kept as DNA, spanning 42 bases read in frame from base 1. CDR1 SGDLS and CDR2 YYNGEE are derived from the germline V gene. V lost 4 bases and J lost 4 bases, and the count of bases not matched to a germline gene is 5. This specimen's time point label, interpreted: baseline before first vaccination. Per the publication, the treatment or condition label means: meningococcal conjugate vaccine given as trial control. Vaccinee samples were obtained from the UK trials COV001 and COV002, which included a single-blind randomized controlled phase 2/3 trial of AZD1222 (ChAdOx1 nCoV-19) in healthy adults. For TCRbeta chain sequencing, PBMC samples from trial participants were taken at day 0 and at day 28 after the second dose. Points on this clone: It lacks a known antigen. Base quality data are lacking; no much larger clone is found one base away.

This sequence was found in an adult in good health. The rearrangement joined TRBV9 to TRBJ2-7; the junction holds 10 bases that match TRBD1. The input for sequencing was peripheral blood, taken on day 0 of MenACWY control vaccination. The CDR3 protein is CASSLKDRGYEQYF. The DNA is as follows: TGTGCCAGCAGCCTTAAGGACAGGGGGTACGAGCAGTACTTC.